Shown below are 2 T cell receptor beta chains from a single sample sequenced in a study of blood T cell repertoires in COVID-19. Clones were sequenced by immunoSEQ multiplex PCR, and TCRdb holds only the in-frame ones, with some missing. The sample comprises 98,000 or so clones, around 83% of which are singletons, and just over 4% rests with the top ten. Input material: peripheral blood. The receptor set was obtained from a woman in her seventies with acute or convalescent COVID-19.

The V gene is TRBV5-1, the J gene TRBJ1-6; the match to TRBD1 covers 7 bases. The CDR3 sequence is 16 residues long. CDR1 and CDR2 from the germline V gene are SGHRS and YFSETQ. V dropped 4 bases and J dropped 4; count of bases not matched to a gene: 8. CDR3 in DNA: TGCGCCAGCAGCCCTAGGGGGGACAGATATAATTCACCCCTCCACTTT. Amino acids: CASSPRGDRYNSPLHF.

CDR3 coding DNA: TGTGCCAGCAGCCGGGACCGCGGGGATGGCTACACCTTC. It specifies CASSRDRGDGYTF. The chain joins TRBV7-3 to TRBJ1-2, with D possibly being TRBD1 (5 bases). Trimming left V 5 bases short and J 6 bases short, with 13 bases between. CDR3 size: 13 residues. CDR1 and CDR2 (germline): SGHTA, FQGTGA.